The present entry profiles one T cell receptor beta chain with its context. Produced via immunoSEQ multiplex PCR; TCRdb's table is partial and in-frame only. The table lists about 26,000 clones, roughly four fifths of them singletons. The CDR3 covers 14 residues. V gave up 7 bases and J gave up 5 bases; unmatched junction bases: 6. Germline CDR1 and CDR2: MDHEN and SYDVKM. This sample is part of a study of control samples from healthy donors and cancer patients. The sequenced sample consisted of PBMCs. The chain has TRBV28 and TRBJ1-4, with TRBD1 identical over 8 bases. This TCR derives from a man between 60 and 75 years old with colorectal cancer. CDR3 sequence (DNA): TGTGCCAGCACCAGGGACAGGCCAAATGAAAAACTGTTTTTT. Amino acid sequence: CASTRDRPNEKLFF. The whole variable domain, filled in from reference TRBV28 and TRBJ1-4, reads DVKVTQSSRYLVKRTGEKVFLECVQDMDHENMFWYRQDPGLGLRLIYFSYDVKMKEKGDIPEGYSVSREKKERFSLILESASTNQTSMYLCASTRDRPNEKLFFGSGTQLSVL.